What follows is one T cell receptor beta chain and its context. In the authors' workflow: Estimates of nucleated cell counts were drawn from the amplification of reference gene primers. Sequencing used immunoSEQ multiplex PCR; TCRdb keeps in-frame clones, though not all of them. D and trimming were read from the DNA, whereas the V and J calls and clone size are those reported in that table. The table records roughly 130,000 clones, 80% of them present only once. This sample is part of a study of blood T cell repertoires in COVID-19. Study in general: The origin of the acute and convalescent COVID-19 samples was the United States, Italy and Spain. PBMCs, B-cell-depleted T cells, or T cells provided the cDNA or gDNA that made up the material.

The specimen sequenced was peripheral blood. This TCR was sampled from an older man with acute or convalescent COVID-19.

The chain's CDR3 is CSASRQLSTDTQYF. In DNA form, the CDR3 reads TGCAGTGCTAGTCGACAGTTAAGCACAGATACGCAGTATTTT. This chain uses TRBV20-1 with TRBJ2-3; possible D gene TRBD1, 5 bases. V dropped 3 bases and J dropped 0 bases, with 10 bases sitting between them. The CDR3 loop spans 14 amino acids. Germline CDR1 is DFQATT and CDR2 is SNEGSKA (reference sequence).